Listed below are T cell receptor beta chains from one sample, sequenced in a study of T cells after posttransplantation cyclophosphamide. Sequencing used immunoSEQ multiplex PCR; TCRdb keeps in-frame clones, though not all of them. Of several thousand clones detected, approximately 1.8% appear once; the ten largest clones hold approximately 28%. The sample here was PBMCs, taken 242 days after a stem cell transplant with posttransplant cyclophosphamide. The source is a male patient between 25 and 39 years old who received an allogeneic stem cell transplant from a related donor, was CMV-positive, and had no GVHD. Part of the T cells may come from the graft donor. Both conserved end residues are part of each CDR3. A D gene is named only where the DNA matches it firmly. Where a row states a size, it is once, few, many or the class of an expanded clone; other rows omit it.

J: TRBJ1-5
length: 15
size: few
D: TRBD1
V: TRBV7-2
CDR3: CASSRATGANQPQHF
DNA: TGTGCCAGCAGCCGAGCGACAGGGGCCAATCAGCCCCAGCATTTT

J: TRBJ2-3
length: 16
size: few
D: NA
V: TRBV7-8
CDR3: CASSPRGGRGTDTQYF
DNA: TGTGCCAGCAGCCCGAGGGGGGGGCGAGGCACAGATACGCAGTATTTT

J: TRBJ2-7
length: 16
size: NA
D: NA
V: TRBV7-9
CDR3: CASSSYGGIVPYEQYF
DNA: TGTGCCAGCAGCTCCTATGGGGGGATAGTACCCTACGAGCAGTACTTC

J: TRBJ2-1
length: 18
size: NA
D: NA
V: TRBV1
CDR3: CTSSQDIAGTSGNNEQFF
DNA: TGCACCAGCAGCCAAGATATAGCCGGGACTAGCGGGAACAATGAGCAGTTCTTC

J: TRBJ2-1
length: 15
size: NA
D: TRBD1
V: TRBV10-3
CDR3: CASSYEGANSDEQFF
DNA: TGTGCCAGCAGTTACGAGGGGGCGAATTCGGATGAGCAGTTCTTC

J: TRBJ2-2
length: 16
size: few
D: NA
V: TRBV30
CDR3: CAWSEEMYRDTGELFF
DNA: TGTGCCTGGAGTGAAGAAATGTACAGGGACACCGGGGAGCTGTTTTTT

J: TRBJ2-3
length: 16
size: NA
D: TRBD1
V: TRBV28
CDR3: CASSSPGQGLTDTQYF
DNA: TGTGCCAGCAGTTCTCCGGGACAGGGTTTGACAGATACGCAGTATTTT

J: TRBJ2-4
length: 12
size: few
D: NA
V: TRBV2
CDR3: CASTHRENIQYF
DNA: TGTGCCAGCACTCACAGGGAAAACATTCAGTACTTC

J: TRBJ2-3
length: 13
size: few
D: NA
V: TRBV9
CDR3: CASSVANPDTQYF
DNA: TGTGCCAGCAGCGTAGCTAACCCAGATACGCAGTATTTT

J: TRBJ1-6
length: 15
size: few
D: NA
V: TRBV2
CDR3: CASSEWQKDNSPLHF
DNA: TGTGCCAGCAGTGAGTGGCAGAAAGATAATTCACCCCTCCACTTT

J: TRBJ2-5
length: 15
size: NA
D: TRBD2
V: TRBV18
CDR3: CASSPRTSGQETQYF
DNA: TGTGCCAGCTCACCGAGGACTAGCGGCCAAGAGACCCAGTACTTC

J: TRBJ2-6
length: 17
size: NA
D: TRBD1
V: TRBV5-1
CDR3: CASSSGQGTSGANVLTF
DNA: TGCGCCAGCAGCTCTGGACAGGGGACCTCTGGGGCCAACGTCCTGACTTTC

J: TRBJ2-7
length: 13
size: few
D: TRBD1
V: TRBV6-5
CDR3: CASSRDRWSEQYF
DNA: TGTGCCAGCAGCCGGGACAGGTGGTCCGAGCAGTACTTC

J: TRBJ2-1
length: 14
size: few
D: NA
V: TRBV12-5
CDR3: CASGLVEWGPPQFF
DNA: TGTGCTAGTGGTTTGGTTGAGTGGGGGCCCCCGCAGTTCTTC

J: TRBJ2-2
length: 15
size: few
D: TRBD2
V: TRBV7-3
CDR3: CASSLGTSGAGELFF
DNA: TGTGCCAGCAGCTTGGGGACTAGCGGGGCCGGGGAGCTGTTTTTT

J: TRBJ1-2
length: 11
size: NA
D: NA
V: TRBV7-8
CDR3: CATRQYYGYTF
DNA: TGTGCCACCAGACAGTACTATGGCTACACCTTC

J: TRBJ2-7
length: 15
size: NA
D: TRBD2
V: TRBV28
CDR3: CASSLGTSGSYEQYF
DNA: TGTGCCAGCAGTTTAGGGACTAGCGGTTCCTACGAGCAGTACTTC

J: TRBJ2-6
length: 20
size: NA
D: TRBD2
V: TRBV7-2
CDR3: CASSLALRASGSSGANVLTF
DNA: TGTGCCAGCAGCTTAGCCCTCAGGGCTAGCGGAAGCTCTGGGGCCAACGTCCTGACTTTC

J: TRBJ1-5
length: 15
size: few
D: NA
V: TRBV7-9
CDR3: CASSPGPVRGQPQHF
DNA: TGTGCCAGCAGTCCCGGGCCCGTACGGGGTCAGCCCCAGCATTTT

J: TRBJ2-3
length: 16
size: few
D: NA
V: TRBV27
CDR3: CASSLGVDPAADTQYF
DNA: TGTGCCAGCAGTTTAGGCGTCGACCCCGCGGCAGATACGCAGTATTTT

J: TRBJ2-3
length: 14
size: NA
D: NA
V: TRBV7-3
CDR3: CASSPDSYTDTQYF
DNA: TGTGCCAGCAGCCCCGACAGCTACACAGATACGCAGTATTTT